This T cell receptor beta chain is from a study of blood T cell repertoires in COVID-19 (dated by TCRdb to about 2020). Study-wide context: Collaborator samples came from the United States, Italy and Spain and covered acute and convalescent phases of COVID-19. A de-identified subject ID, COVID-19 status, age in years and sex were almost always included in the sample metadata. The material from the prospective study consisted of cDNA or gDNA derived from T cells, B-cell-depleted T cells, or PBMCs. Subjects who had been exposed to COVID-19, were actively infected with it, or had recovered from it provided the deeply sampled blood TCRbeta repertoires that made up the dataset. The samples were drawn from the first 160 participants of the ongoing ImmuneRACE study and from 1,254 subjects provided by 6 global collaborators. Where available, HLA class I and class II types were taken from metadata supplied by the sample provider and were not determined by assay-based typing. A freely available public database, intended as a resource for researchers studying the immune response to SARS-CoV-2, is where the repertoires were released. What the authors observed across the whole study: How much clinical and demographic metadata was included differed by source and by participant, and the metadata was provided uncurated.

Collaborating institutions collected whole blood in K2EDTA tubes following their own protocols. For TCRbeta analysis, collaborator samples were shipped as frozen whole blood, as isolated PBMCs, or as DNA extracted from either sample type. Concerning this clone itself: What antigen it recognizes has not been identified. No much larger clonotype is one base removed from it; base qualities were not supplied.

TCRbeta CDR3 regions were amplified from genomic DNA by means of the immunoSEQ Assay, a bias-controlled multiplex PCR. The study's processing was this. The number of nucleated cells in each sample was estimated from the amplification of reference gene primers within the assay. Sequence reads were collapsed and filtered to measure the absolute abundance of every unique TCRbeta CDR3 rearrangement. Productive Simpson clonality was computed per sample as the square root of Simpson's diversity index over productive rearrangements. The source is immuneACCESS, and TCRdb retained only in-frame sequences with V and J called. Part of the clones is not carried over; for the studies checked, unresolved V genes explain less than half of this, and the remainder is unexplained. Clone size and the V and J calls come from that table; the DNA yielded D and trimming. The table for this sample lists 130,000 to 150,000 clones; around nine tenths of them were counted only once. Under 2% of the sample comes from the top ten.

The origin of this receptor is a human donor in a cohort sampled during active COVID-19. The sample taken for sequencing was peripheral blood.

In nucleotide form, the sequence is TGCGCCAGCAGCCAAGGTAGGGACATCTACACTGAAGCTTTCTTT. This translates into CASSQGRDIYTEAFF. The V and J segments used are TRBV4-1 and TRBJ1-1; TRBD1 is perhaps the D gene, given 6 matching bases. From cysteine to phenylalanine, the CDR3 is 15 amino acids long. Solely the CDR3 DNA is kept, with 45 bases framed from the first base. V was cut back by 1 base and J by 3 bases, leaving a gap of 12 bases between them. As encoded in the germline V gene, CDR1 is MGHRA while CDR2 is YSYEKL.